This T cell receptor beta chain stems from a study of cytomegalovirus exposure and HLA in healthy donors. Turning to the study itself: The 120 or so validation repertoires and the roughly 700 first-cohort repertoires shared a platform, a later analysis reported. Broader study findings: The study listed around 150 cytomegalovirus-associated TCR beta chains. Cytomegalovirus status, reportedly, was diagnosed with high specificity and sensitivity by the classifier. There were three CMV-associated chains whose specificity for CMV antigens was confirmed in vitro.

Here immunoSEQ multiplex PCR was the method, and the copy in TCRdb shows in-frame clones only, minus some. The sample records some 130,000 clones, roughly 89% being singletons. Concerning this clone itself: Its antigen is currently unknown.

This CDR3 has 13 amino acids. Germline V gene lookup returns CDR1 SGHAT and CDR2 FQNNGV. Trimming pared 1 base from V and 4 bases from J, leaving 8 bases between. The origin of this receptor is a woman younger than 35 in good health and CMV-seronegative. Sequences were obtained from PBMCs. The rearrangement links TRBV11-2 to TRBJ2-7, with a possible D match to TRBD2 (6 bases). The CDR3 region has the DNA TGTGCCAGCAGCTTAGTAAGCGGGTACGAGCAGTACTTC. Encoded protein: CASSLVSGYEQYF.